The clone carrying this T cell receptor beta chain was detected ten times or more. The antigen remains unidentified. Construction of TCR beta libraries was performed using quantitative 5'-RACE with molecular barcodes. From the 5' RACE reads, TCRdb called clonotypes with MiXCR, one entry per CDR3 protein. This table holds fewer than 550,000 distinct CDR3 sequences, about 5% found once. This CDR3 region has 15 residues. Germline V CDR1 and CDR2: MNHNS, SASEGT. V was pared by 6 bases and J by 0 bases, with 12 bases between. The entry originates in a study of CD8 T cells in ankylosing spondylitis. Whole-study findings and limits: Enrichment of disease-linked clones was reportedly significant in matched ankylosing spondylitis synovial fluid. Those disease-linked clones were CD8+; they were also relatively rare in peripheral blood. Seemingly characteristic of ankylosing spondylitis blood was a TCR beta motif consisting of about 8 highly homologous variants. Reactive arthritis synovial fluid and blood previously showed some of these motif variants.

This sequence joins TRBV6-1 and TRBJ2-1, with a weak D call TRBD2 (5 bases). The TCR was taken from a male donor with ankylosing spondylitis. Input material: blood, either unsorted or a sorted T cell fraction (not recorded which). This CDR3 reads CASRQADSSYNEQFF. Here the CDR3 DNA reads TGTGCCAGCAGACAAGCGGATAGCTCCTACAATGAGCAGTTCTTC.